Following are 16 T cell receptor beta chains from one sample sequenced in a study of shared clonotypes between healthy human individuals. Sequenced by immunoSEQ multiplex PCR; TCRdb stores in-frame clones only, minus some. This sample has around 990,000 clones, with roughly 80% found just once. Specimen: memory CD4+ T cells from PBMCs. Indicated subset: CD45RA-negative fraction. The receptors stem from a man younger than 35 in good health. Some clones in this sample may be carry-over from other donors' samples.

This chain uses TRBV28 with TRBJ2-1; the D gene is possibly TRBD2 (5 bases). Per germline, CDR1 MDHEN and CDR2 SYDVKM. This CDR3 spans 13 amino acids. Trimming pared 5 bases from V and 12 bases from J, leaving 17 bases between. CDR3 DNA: TGTGCCAGCAGTAACCTAGCCCAGCCCGGGCAGTTCTTC. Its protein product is CASSNLAQPGQFF.

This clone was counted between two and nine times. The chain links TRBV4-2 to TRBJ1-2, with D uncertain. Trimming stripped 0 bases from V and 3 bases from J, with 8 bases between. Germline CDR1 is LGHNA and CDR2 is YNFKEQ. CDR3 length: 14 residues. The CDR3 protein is CASSQETGYYGYTF. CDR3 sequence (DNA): TGTGCCAGCAGCCAAGAAACGGGGTACTATGGCTACACCTTC.

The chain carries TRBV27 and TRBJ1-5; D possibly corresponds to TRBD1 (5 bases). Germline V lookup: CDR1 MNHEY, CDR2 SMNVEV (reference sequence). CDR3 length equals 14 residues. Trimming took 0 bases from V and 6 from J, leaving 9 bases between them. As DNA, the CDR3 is TGTGCCAGCAGTTTATCCCGCGGGGCTCAGCCCCAGCATTTT. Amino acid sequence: CASSLSRGAQPQHF.

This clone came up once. The CDR3 bases are TGTGCCAGCAGCTTCACCGGGACAGCCTCGGACCAGTTCTTC. This codes for CASSFTGTASDQFF. The chain is built from TRBV9 and TRBJ2-1, with TRBD1 matching over 7 bases. Germline CDR1 reads SGDLS; CDR2 reads YYNGEE. Losses at the gene ends were 4 bases for V and 13 bases for J; bases not matched to a gene: 14. This CDR3 has 14 residues.

The CDR3 is CASSEAGTGYGYTF. Written as DNA, the CDR3 is TGTGCCAGCAGTGAAGCGGGGACAGGGTATGGCTACACCTTC. The chain is built from TRBV6-1 and TRBJ1-2; 9 positions agree with TRBD1. J gave up 5 bases and V 0 bases, and 1 base lay outside the gene matches. There are 14 residues in the CDR3. CDR1 is MNHNS, CDR2 SASEGT, per germline.

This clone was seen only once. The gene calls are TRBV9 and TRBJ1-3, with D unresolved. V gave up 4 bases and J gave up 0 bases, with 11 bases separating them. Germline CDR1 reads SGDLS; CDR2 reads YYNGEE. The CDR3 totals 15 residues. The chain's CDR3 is CASSLTPSSGNTIYF. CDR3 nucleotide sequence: TGTGCCAGCAGCTTAACACCGAGCTCTGGAAACACCATATATTTT.

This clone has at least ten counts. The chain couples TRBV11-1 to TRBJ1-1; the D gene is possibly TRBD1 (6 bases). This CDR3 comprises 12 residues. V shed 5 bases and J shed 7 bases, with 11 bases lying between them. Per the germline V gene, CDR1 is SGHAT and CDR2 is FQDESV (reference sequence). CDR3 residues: CASSGRGIEAFF. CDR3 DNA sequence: TGTGCCAGCAGCGGGAGGGGGATTGAAGCTTTCTTT.

CDR3 sequence: CASSPGTGLSGANVLTF. The CDR3 DNA reads TGTGCCAGCAGTCCTGGGACAGGGCTATCTGGGGCCAACGTCCTGACTTTC. The rearrangement uses TRBV27 and TRBJ2-6; 9 nucleotides line up with TRBD1. Germline CDR1 MNHEY, CDR2 SMNVEV (reference sequence). The CDR3 contains 17 residues. J gave up 1 base and V 5 bases, and 6 bases lay outside the gene matches.

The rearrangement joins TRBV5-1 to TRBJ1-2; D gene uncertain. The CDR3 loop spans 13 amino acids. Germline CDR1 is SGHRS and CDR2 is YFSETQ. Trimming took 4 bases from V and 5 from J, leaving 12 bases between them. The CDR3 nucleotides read TGCGCCAGCAGCGTCTCCGCGGTGTATGGCTACACCTTC. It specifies CASSVSAVYGYTF.

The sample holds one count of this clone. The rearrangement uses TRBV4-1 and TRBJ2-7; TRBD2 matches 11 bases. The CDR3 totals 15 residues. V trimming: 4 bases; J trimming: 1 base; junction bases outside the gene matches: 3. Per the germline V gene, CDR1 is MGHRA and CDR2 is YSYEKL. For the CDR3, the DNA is TGCGCCAGCAGCCGAGGGACTAGCGGATCCTACGAGCAGTACTTC. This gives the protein CASSRGTSGSYEQYF.

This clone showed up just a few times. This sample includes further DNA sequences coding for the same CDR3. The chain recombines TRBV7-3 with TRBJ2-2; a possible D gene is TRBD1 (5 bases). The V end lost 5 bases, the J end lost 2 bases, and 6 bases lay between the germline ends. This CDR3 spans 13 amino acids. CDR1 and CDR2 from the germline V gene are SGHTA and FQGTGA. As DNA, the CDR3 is TGTGCCAGCAGCCAGGGAAACACCGGGGAGCTGTTTTTT. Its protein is CASSQGNTGELFF.

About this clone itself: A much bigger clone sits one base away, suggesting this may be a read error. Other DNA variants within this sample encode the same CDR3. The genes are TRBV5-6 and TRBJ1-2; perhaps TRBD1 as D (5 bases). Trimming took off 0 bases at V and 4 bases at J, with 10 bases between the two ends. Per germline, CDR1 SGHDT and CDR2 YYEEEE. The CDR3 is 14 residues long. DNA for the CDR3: TGTGCCAGCAGCTTGGGTCAAGGGGCCTATGGCTACACCTTC. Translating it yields CASSLGQGAYGYTF.

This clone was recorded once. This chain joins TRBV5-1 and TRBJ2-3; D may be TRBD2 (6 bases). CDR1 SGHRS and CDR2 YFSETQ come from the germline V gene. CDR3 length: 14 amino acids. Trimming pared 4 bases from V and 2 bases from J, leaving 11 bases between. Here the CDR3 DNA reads TGCGCCAGCAGCGGCGGGACTCTCACAGATACGCAGTATTTT. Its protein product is CASSGGTLTDTQYF. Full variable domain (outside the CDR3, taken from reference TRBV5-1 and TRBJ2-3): KAGVTQTPRYLIKTRGQQVTLSCSPISGHRSVSWYQQTPGQGLQFLFEYFSETQRNKGNFPGRFSGRQFSNSRSEMNVSTLELGDSALYLCASSGGTLTDTQYFGPGTRLTVL.

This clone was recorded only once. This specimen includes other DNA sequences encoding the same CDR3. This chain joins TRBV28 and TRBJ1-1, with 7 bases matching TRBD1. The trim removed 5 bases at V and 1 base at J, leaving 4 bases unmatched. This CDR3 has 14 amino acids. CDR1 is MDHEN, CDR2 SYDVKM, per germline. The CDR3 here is CASSSTGENTEAFF. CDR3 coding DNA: TGTGCCAGCAGTAGTACAGGGGAGAACACTGAAGCTTTCTTT. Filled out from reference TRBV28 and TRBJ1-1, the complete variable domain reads DVKVTQSSRYLVKRTGEKVFLECVQDMDHENMFWYRQDPGLGLRLIYFSYDVKMKEKGDIPEGYSVSREKKERFSLILESASTNQTSMYLCASSSTGENTEAFFGQGTRLTVV.

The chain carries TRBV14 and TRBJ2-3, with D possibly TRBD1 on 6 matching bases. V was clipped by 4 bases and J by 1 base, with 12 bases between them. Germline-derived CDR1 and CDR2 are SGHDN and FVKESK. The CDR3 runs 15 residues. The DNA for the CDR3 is TGTGCCAGCAGCCCTTGGGACACCCGCACAGATACGCAGTATTTT. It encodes CASSPWDTRTDTQYF.

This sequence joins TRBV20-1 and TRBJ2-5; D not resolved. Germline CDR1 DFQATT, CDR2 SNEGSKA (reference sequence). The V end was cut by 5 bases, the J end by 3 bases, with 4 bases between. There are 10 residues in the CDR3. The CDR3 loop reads CSAYEETQYF. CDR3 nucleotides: TGCAGTGCTTACGAAGAGACCCAGTACTTC.